The clone carrying this T cell receptor (beta chain) came up a few times. Its matching antigen is unknown. These data come from a study of T cells in Graves' hyperthyroidism and ophthalmopathy. As for the study in general: Once the initial diagnosis was made, peripheral blood was obtained before any treatment.

Findings and limits, study-wide: Patients with ophthalmopathy were separated from those with stable hyperthyroidism by a 13 V-J model. Most thyroid clonotypes with frequency above 0.001 were detected in blood.

The CDR3 loop spans 16 amino acids. Trimming took 1 base from V and 0 from J, leaving 10 bases between them. CDR1 KGHSH and CDR2 LQKENI come from the germline V gene. TCR beta CDR3 sequences were amplified from RNA transcripts. With the HTBI primer set, the TCR CDR3 went through a first round of RT-PCR. TCRdb passed the multiplex PCR reads through MiXCR, listing each CDR3 protein once. The repertoire holds a few hundred thousand distinct CDR3 sequences, with roughly 25% as singletons. Lactation, pregnancy, other autoimmune disease or uncontrolled infection excluded patients. This sequence originates from a man in his fifties or sixties with Graves' hyperthyroidism. Sequenced material: blood. This sequence joins TRBV18 and TRBJ2-1; the D is unclear. The CDR3 region is CASSPLAESSYNEQFF. The DNA for the CDR3 is TGTGCCAGCTCACCACTGGCGGAGAGCTCCTACAATGAGCAGTTCTTC. Filled out from reference TRBV18 and TRBJ2-1, the complete variable domain reads NAGVMQNPRHLVRRRGQEARLRCSPMKGHSHVYWYRQLPEEGLKFMVYLQKENIIDESGMPKERFSAEFPKEGPSILRIQQVVRGDSAAYFCASSPLAESSYNEQFFGPGTRLTVL.